This T cell receptor beta chain was recovered during a study of regulatory T cells in long-lasting Graves disease. Germline V CDR1 and CDR2: SGHAT, FQNNGV. V gave up 1 base and J gave up 7 bases, with 8 bases separating them. This CDR3 spans 13 amino acids. The time point is: newly diagnosed GD, antithyroid drugs for less than 3 months. RNA from PBMCs was the source of the TCR library. Both iRepertoire HTBI primers and Arm-PCR of CDR3 regions were used to build the TCR beta libraries. TCRdb re-analysed the multiplex PCR reads in MiXCR, keeping a single row per CDR3 protein. Of 390,000 or so distinct CDR3 sequences listed, roughly 12% are singletons. This clonotype was counted at least ten times. These data also featured in a second study, about T cells in Graves' hyperthyroidism and ophthalmopathy.

This receptor was identified in a woman aged 18 to 35 with Graves disease. The chain carries TRBV11-2 and TRBJ2-4; D gene unclear. Sample: peripheral blood mononuclear cells (PBMCs), taken at new diagnosis, from a patient treated with antithyroid drugs. CDR3 sequence: CASSLGHANIQYF. The CDR3 DNA is TGTGCCAGCAGCTTAGGTCACGCGAACATTCAGTACTTC. The variable domain in full, with the rest retrieved from reference TRBV11-2 and TRBJ2-4, is EAGVAQSPRYKIIEKRQSVAFWCNPISGHATLYWYQQILGQGPKLLIQFQNNGVVDDSQLPKDRFSAERLKGVDSTLKIQPAKLEDSAVYLCASSLGHANIQYFGAGTRLSVL.